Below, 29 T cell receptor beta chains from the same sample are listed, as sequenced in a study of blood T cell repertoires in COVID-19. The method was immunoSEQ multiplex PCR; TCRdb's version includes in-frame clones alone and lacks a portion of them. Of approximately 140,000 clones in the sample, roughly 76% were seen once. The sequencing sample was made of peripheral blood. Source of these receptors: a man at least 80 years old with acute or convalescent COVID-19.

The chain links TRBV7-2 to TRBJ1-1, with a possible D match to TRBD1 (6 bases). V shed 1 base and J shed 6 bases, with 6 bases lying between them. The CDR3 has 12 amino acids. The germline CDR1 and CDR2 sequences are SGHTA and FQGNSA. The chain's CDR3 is CASSLDRAEAFF. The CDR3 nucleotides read TGTGCCAGCAGCTTAGACAGGGCTGAAGCTTTCTTT.

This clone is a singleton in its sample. The CDR3 DNA is TGTGCCAGCAGTCCGGACAGGGGGGGTCATCAGCCCCAGCATTTT. Its translation is CASSPDRGGHQPQHF. The J gene is TRBJ1-5, the V gene TRBV6-5, with 10 bases aligning to TRBD1. Losses at the gene ends were 5 bases for V and 5 bases for J; bases not matched to a gene: 6. CDR3 length: 15 residues. The germline gives CDR1 MNHEY, CDR2 SVGAGI.

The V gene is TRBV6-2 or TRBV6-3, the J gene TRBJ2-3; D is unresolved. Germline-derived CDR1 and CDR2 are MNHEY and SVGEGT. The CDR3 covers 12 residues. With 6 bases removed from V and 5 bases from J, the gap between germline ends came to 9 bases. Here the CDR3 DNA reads TGTGCCAGCAGCCCGAGTATAGATACGCAGTATTTT. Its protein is CASSPSIDTQYF.

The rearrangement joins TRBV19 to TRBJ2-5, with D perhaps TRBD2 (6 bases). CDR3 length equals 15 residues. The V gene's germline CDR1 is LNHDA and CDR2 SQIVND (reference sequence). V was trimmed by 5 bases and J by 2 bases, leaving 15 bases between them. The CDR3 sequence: CASSLNGGSQETQYF. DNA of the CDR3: TGTGCCAGTAGTCTCAATGGGGGGTCACAAGAGACCCAGTACTTC.

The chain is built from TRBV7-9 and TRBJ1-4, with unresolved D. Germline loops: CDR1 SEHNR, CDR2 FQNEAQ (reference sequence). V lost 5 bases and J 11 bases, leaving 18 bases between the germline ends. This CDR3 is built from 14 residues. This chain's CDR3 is CASSDINGDGKLFF. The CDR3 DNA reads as TGTGCCAGCAGCGACATCAACGGCGATGGGAAACTGTTTTTT.

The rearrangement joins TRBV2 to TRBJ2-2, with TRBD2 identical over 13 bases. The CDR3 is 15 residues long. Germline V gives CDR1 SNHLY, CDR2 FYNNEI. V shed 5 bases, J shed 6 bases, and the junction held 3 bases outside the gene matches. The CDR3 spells CASSKTSGGPGELFF. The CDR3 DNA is TGTGCCAGCAGTAAGACTAGCGGGGGGCCCGGGGAGCTGTTTTTT.

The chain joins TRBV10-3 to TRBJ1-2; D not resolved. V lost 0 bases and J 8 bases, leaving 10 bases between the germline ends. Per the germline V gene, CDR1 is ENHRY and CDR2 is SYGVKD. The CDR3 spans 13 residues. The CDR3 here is CAISESTGRGYTF. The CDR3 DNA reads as TGTGCCATCAGTGAGTCCACGGGGAGGGGCTACACCTTC.

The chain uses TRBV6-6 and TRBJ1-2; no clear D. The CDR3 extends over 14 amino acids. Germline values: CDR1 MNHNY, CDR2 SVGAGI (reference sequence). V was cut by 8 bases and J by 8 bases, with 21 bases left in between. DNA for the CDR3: TGTGCCAGCCTCTTAGGCGGTACGGCTCTAGGCTACACCTTC. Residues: CASLLGGTALGYTF.

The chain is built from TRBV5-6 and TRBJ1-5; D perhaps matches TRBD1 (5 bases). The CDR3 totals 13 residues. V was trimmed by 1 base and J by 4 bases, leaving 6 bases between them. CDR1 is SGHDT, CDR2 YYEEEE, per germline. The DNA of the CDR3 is TGTGCCAGCAGCTTGACAGGTAATCAGCCCCAGCATTTT. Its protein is CASSLTGNQPQHF.

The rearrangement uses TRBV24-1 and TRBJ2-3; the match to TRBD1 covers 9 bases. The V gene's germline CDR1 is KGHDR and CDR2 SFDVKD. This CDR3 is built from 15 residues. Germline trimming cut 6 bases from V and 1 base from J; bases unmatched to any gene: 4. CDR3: CATSPRDRGTDTQYF. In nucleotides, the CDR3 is TGTGCCACCAGTCCCCGGGACAGGGGCACAGATACGCAGTATTTT.

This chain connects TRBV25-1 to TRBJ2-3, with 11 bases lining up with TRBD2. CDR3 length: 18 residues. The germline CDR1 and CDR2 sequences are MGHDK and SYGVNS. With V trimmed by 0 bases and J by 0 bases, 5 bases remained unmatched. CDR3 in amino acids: CASSEYAGTSGSTDTQYF. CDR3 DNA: TGTGCCAGCAGTGAATATGCAGGGACTAGCGGTAGCACAGATACGCAGTATTTT.

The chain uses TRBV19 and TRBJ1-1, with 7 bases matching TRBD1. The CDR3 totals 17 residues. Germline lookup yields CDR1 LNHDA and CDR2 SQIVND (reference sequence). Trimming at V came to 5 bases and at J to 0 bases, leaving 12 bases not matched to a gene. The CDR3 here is CASSFTFQGQMNTEAFF. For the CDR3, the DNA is TGTGCCAGTAGTTTTACGTTCCAGGGACAGATGAACACTGAAGCTTTCTTT. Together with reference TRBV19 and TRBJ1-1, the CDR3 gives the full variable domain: DGGITQSPKYLFRKEGQNVTLSCEQNLNHDAMYWYRQDPGQGLRLIYYSQIVNDFQKGDIAEGYSVSREKKESFPLTVTSAQKNPTAFYLCASSFTFQGQMNTEAFFGQGTRLTVV.

The CDR3 spells CSASISVYGEQYF. DNA of the CDR3: TGCAGTGCTAGTATCAGCGTATATGGGGAGCAGTACTTC. V usage is TRBV20-1 and J usage is TRBJ2-7; no reliable D call. CDR3 length equals 13 residues. The ends were cut back, 3 bases at V and 7 bases at J, with 16 bases in the middle. Germline V gene data show CDR1 as DFQATT and CDR2 as SNEGSKA (reference sequence).

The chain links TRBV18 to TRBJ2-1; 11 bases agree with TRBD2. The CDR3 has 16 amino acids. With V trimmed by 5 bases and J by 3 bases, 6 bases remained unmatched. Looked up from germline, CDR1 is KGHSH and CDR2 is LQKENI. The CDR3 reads CASSETSGANYNEQFF. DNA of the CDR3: TGTGCCAGCTCAGAGACTAGCGGGGCAAACTACAATGAGCAGTTCTTC.

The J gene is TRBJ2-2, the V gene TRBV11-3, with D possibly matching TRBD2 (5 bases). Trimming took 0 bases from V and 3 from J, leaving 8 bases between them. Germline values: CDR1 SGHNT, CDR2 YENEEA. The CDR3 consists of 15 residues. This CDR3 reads CASSLDPGYTGELFF. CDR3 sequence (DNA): TGTGCCAGCAGCTTAGATCCGGGGTACACCGGGGAGCTGTTTTTT.

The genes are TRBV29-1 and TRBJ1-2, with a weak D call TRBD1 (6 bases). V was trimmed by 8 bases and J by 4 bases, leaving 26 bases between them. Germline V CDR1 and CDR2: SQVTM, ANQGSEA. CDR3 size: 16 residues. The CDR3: CSSRGDLAAGAYGYTF. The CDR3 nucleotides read TGCAGCTCCCGAGGGGACTTAGCCGCGGGGGCCTATGGCTACACCTTC.

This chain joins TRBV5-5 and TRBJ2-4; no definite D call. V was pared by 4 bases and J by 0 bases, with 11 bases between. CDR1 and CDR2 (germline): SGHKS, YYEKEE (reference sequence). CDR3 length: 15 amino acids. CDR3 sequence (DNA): TGTGCCAGCAGCCGCCCGGTAGCAGCCAAAAACATTCAGTACTTC. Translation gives CASSRPVAAKNIQYF.

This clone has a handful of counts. The CDR3 DNA reads TGTGCCTGGAGGGAACCCTCAGGGAAGCAGCCCCAGCATTTT. Its protein product is CAWREPSGKQPQHF. The rearrangement joins TRBV30 to TRBJ1-5, with D perhaps matching TRBD1 (5 bases). Trimming stripped 3 bases from V and 7 bases from J, with 16 bases between. The V gene's germline CDR1 is GTSNPN and CDR2 SVGIG (reference sequence). The CDR3 has 14 amino acids.

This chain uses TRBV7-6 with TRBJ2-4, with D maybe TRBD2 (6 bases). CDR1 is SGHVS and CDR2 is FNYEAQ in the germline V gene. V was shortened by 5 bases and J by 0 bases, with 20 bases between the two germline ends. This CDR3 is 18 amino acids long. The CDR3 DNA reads TGTGCCAGCAGCCCTGGAGTACAGGAGGGGACAGCCAAAAACATTCAGTACTTC. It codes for CASSPGVQEGTAKNIQYF. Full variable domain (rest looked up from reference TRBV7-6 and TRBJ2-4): GAGVSQSPRYKVTKRGQDVALRCDPISGHVSLYWYRQALGQGPEFLTYFNYEAQQDKSGLPNDRFSAERPEGSISTLTIQRTEQRDSAMYRCASSPGVQEGTAKNIQYFGAGTRLSVL.

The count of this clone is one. DNA of the CDR3: TGTGCCAGCAGCTTGGCAGGCCTACAAGAGACCCAGTACTTC. Its translation is CASSLAGLQETQYF. The chain recombines TRBV5-6 with TRBJ2-5, with D unclear. This CDR3 region has 14 residues. Germline V gene lookup returns CDR1 SGHDT and CDR2 YYEEEE. V gave up 0 bases and J gave up 2 bases, with 8 bases separating them.

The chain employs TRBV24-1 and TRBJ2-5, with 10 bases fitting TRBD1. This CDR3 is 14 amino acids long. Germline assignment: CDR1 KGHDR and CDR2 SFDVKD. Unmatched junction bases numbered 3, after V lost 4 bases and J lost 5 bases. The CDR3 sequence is CATSEPDRGETQYF. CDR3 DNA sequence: TGTGCCACCAGTGAGCCGGACAGGGGGGAGACCCAGTACTTC.

The CDR3 DNA sequence: TGTGCCAGCAGCACTAGCGGCACAGATACGCAGTATTTT. Translation: CASSTSGTDTQYF. The V gene is TRBV7-2, the J gene TRBJ2-3, with 7 bases aligning to TRBD2. Germline CDR1 reads SGHTA; CDR2 reads FQGNSA. With 5 bases clipped from V and 1 base from J, the junction kept 0 bases outside the gene matches. The CDR3 is made up of 13 amino acids.

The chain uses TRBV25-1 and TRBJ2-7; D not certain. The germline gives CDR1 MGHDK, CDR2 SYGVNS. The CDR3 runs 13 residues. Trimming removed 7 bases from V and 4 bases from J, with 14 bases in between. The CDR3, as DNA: TGTGCCAGCACGCGCAGAGGAGAATACGAGCAGTACTTC. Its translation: CASTRRGEYEQYF.

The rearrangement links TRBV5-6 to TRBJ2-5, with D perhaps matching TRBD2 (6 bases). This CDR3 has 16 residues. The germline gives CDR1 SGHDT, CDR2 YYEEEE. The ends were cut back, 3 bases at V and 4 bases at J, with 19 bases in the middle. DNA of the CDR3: TGTGCCAGCAGCTCCGGCGGGCCCTGGCGGGGAGAGACCCAGTACTTC. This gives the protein CASSSGGPWRGETQYF.

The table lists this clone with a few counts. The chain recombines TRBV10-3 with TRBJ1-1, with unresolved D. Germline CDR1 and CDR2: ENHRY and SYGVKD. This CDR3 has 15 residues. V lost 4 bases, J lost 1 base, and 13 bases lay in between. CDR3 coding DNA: TGTGCCATCAGTGCGGGTCCGGGTTCGAACACTGAAGCTTTCTTT. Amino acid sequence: CAISAGPGSNTEAFF.

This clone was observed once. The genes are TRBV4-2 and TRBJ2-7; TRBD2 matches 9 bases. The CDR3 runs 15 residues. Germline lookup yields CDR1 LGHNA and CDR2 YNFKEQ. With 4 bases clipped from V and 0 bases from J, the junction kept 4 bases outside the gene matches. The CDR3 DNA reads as TGTGCCAGCAGCCGAATTAGCGGGGGCTCCTACGAGCAGTACTTC. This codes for CASSRISGGSYEQYF.

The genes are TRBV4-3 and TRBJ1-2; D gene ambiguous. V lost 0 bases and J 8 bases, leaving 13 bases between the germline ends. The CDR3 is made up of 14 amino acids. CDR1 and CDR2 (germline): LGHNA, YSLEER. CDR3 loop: CASSQEAGMGGYTF. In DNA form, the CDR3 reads TGCGCCAGCAGCCAAGAGGCGGGAATGGGGGGCTACACCTTC.

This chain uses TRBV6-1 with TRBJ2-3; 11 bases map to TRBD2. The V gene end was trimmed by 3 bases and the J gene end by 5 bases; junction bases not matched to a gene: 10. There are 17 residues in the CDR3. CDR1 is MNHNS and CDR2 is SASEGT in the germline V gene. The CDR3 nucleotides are TGTGCCAGCAGTGACAGCTTTAGCGGGGGGGCCGGAGATACGCAGTATTTT. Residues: CASSDSFSGGAGDTQYF.

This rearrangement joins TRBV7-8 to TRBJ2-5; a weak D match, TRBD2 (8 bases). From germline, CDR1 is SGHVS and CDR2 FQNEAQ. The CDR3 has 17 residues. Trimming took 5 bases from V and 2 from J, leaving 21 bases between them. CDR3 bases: TGTGCCAGCAGCGCGAGGGGGCGGGGGGCCCGACAAGAGACCCAGTACTTC. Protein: CASSARGRGARQETQYF.